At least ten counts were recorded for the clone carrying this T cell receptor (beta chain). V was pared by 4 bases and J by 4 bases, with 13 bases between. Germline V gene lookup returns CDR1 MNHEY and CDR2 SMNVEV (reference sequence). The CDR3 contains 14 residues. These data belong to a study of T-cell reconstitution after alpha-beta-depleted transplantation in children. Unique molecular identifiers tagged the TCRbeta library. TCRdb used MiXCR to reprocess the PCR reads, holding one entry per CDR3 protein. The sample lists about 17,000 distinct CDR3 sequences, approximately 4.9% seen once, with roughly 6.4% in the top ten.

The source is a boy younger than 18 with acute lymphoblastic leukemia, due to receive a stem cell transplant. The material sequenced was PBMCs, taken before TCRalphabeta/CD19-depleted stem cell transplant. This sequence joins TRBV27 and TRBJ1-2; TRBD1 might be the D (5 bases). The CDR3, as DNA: TGTGCCAGCAGTTGGTCCGAGGACACCTATGGCTACACCTTC. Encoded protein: CASSWSEDTYGYTF.